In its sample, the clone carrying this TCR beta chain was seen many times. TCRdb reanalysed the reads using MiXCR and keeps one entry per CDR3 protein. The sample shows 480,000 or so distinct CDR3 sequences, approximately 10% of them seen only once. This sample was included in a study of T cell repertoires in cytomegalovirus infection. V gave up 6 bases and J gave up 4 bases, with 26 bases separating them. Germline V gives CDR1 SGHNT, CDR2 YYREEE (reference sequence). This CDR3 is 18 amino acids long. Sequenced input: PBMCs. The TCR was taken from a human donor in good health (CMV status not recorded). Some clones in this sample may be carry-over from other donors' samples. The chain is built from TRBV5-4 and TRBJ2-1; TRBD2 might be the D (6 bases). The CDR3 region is CASTPGECEDSLYNEQFF. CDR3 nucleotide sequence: TGTGCCAGCACCCCGGGGGAGTGTGAGGACTCCCTTTACAATGAGCAGTTCTTC. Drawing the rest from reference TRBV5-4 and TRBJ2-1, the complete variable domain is ETGVTQSPTHLIKTRGQQVTLRCSSQSGHNTVSWYQQALGQGPQFIFQYYREEENGRGNFPPRFSGLQFPNYSSELNVNALELDDSALYLCASTPGECEDSLYNEQFFGPGTRLTVL.